One and the same sample provided the 19 T cell receptor beta chains below, sequenced in a study of Ad26.COV2.S vaccination and SARS-CoV-2 variants. Some clones are missing from TCRdb's copy, which holds only in-frame ones; the method was immunoSEQ multiplex PCR. The sample holds approximately 500,000 clones, around nine tenths seen once. Sample treatment: 15 to 20 received Ad26.COV2.S at low or high dose, single or two shots; a few received placebo; per-sample allocation not given. Material that was analyzed had been drawn on day 63 after the first vaccine or placebo injection. The starting material was peripheral blood, obtained in a trial of Ad26.COV2.S vaccine versus placebo. Every receptor here comes from a person between 18 and 60 years old who received the Ad26.COV2.S COVID-19 vaccine or a placebo.

The V and J genes are TRBV6-5 and TRBJ1-2; 8 bases align to TRBD1. Germline V lookup: CDR1 MNHEY, CDR2 SVGAGI. Germline trimming cut 0 bases from V and 8 bases from J; bases unmatched to any gene: 8. The length of the CDR3 is 15 residues. CDR3 region: CASSYSNQGAAGYTF. The CDR3 DNA is TGTGCCAGCAGTTACTCGAACCAGGGGGCGGCGGGCTACACCTTC.

V gene TRBV12-3 or TRBV12-4 combines with J gene TRBJ1-4, with D perhaps matching TRBD1 (5 bases). The V gene lost 3 bases and the J gene lost 8 bases, with 10 bases spanning the gap. This CDR3 is 13 amino acids long. Here the CDR3 DNA reads TGTGCCAGCAGTTTTGCAGGGTTAGAAAAACTGTTTTTT. Encoded protein: CASSFAGLEKLFF.

The chain is built from TRBV29-1 and TRBJ1-2, with 7 positions matching TRBD1. This CDR3 is 13 amino acids long. Germline V gene data show CDR1 as SQVTM and CDR2 as ANQGSEA. J lost 3 bases, V lost 7 bases, and 8 bases had no gene match. CDR3 sequence (DNA): TGCAGCGCCGGAGCCCAGGGGGACTATGGCTACACCTTC. Its translation is CSAGAQGDYGYTF.

This clone was found a few times. V is TRBV5-4 and J is TRBJ1-2; possibly TRBD1 for D (6 bases). The CDR3 length is 13 residues. Germline CDR1 SGHNT, CDR2 YYREEE (reference sequence). The V end was cut by 1 base, the J end by 8 bases, with 12 bases between. The CDR3 here is CASSLPPGVGYTF. The CDR3 region has the DNA TGTGCCAGCAGCTTGCCCCCAGGGGTCGGCTACACCTTC.

Comments on this clone: Sequence at one end of the junction differs from germline and may be a read error. CDR3 sequence reads: CASSLTRAGHRVF. CDR3 coding DNA: TGTGCCAGCAGCTTAACGAGGGCCGGGCACAGGGTCTTC. The rearrangement joins TRBV7-3 to TRBJ2-1; D may be TRBD1 (6 bases). CDR1 is SGHTA, CDR2 FQGTGA, per germline. The CDR3 spans 13 residues.

The chain carries TRBV30 and TRBJ2-4; no definite D call. This CDR3 is 11 amino acids long. The germline CDR1 and CDR2 sequences are GTSNPN and SVGIG (reference sequence). V was trimmed by 3 bases and J by 13 bases, leaving 13 bases between them. CDR3 residues: CAWRVGISQYF. CDR3 sequence (DNA): TGTGCCTGGAGAGTAGGGATTTCCCAGTACTTC.

This chain joins TRBV9 and TRBJ2-7; D possibly corresponds to TRBD2 (5 bases). V lost 2 bases, J lost 6 bases, and 12 bases lay in between. This CDR3 region has 13 residues. From germline, CDR1 is SGDLS and CDR2 YYNGEE. The DNA of the CDR3 is TGTGCCAGCAGCGTGGCGGGTTCGGGCGAGCAGTACTTC. This encodes CASSVAGSGEQYF.

The V and J genes are TRBV19 and TRBJ2-5, with D possibly TRBD2 on 6 matching bases. CDR3 length: 14 amino acids. V was cut by 1 base and J by 5 bases, with 11 bases left in between. Germline CDR1 is LNHDA and CDR2 is SQIVND (reference sequence). The CDR3: CASSIAGGAETQYF. CDR3 nucleotide sequence: TGTGCCAGTAGTATAGCAGGAGGGGCGGAGACCCAGTACTTC. Complete variable domain (other parts from reference TRBV19 and TRBJ2-5): DGGITQSPKYLFRKEGQNVTLSCEQNLNHDAMYWYRQDPGQGLRLIYYSQIVNDFQKGDIAEGYSVSREKKESFPLTVTSAQKNPTAFYLCASSIAGGAETQYFGPGTRLLVL.

The chain couples TRBV5-1 to TRBJ2-1; 9 bases map to TRBD2. The V gene's germline CDR1 is SGHRS and CDR2 YFSETQ. V shed 0 bases, J shed 4 bases, and the junction held 5 bases outside the gene matches. CDR3 size: 16 residues. As DNA, the CDR3 is TGCGCCAGCAGCTTGGCCCTAGCGGGACGGTACAATGAGCAGTTCTTC. Encoded protein: CASSLALAGRYNEQFF.

The chain is built from TRBV2 and TRBJ1-1, with D perhaps TRBD1 (5 bases). V lost 6 bases and J lost 0, with 8 bases in between. The CDR3 loop spans 13 amino acids. The germline CDR1 and CDR2 sequences are SNHLY and FYNNEI. The CDR3 DNA follows: TGTGCCAGCAGGAGGGACCTGAACACTGAAGCTTTCTTT. Translation: CASRRDLNTEAFF. Drawing the rest from reference TRBV2 and TRBJ1-1, the complete variable domain is EPEVTQTPSHQVTQMGQEVILRCVPISNHLYFYWYRQILGQKVEFLVSFYNNEISEKSEIFDDQFSVERPDGSNFTLKIRSTKLEDSAMYFCASRRDLNTEAFFGQGTRLTVV.

The chain couples TRBV7-8 to TRBJ1-1; 7 nucleotides match TRBD1. The CDR3 sequence is 15 residues long. Germline loops: CDR1 SGHVS, CDR2 FQNEAQ. Trimming took 5 bases from V and 0 from J; bases not matched to a gene: 6. CDR3 residues: CASSPGTVMNTEAFF. The CDR3 nucleotides are TGTGCCAGCAGCCCCGGGACAGTTATGAACACTGAAGCTTTCTTT.

The J gene is TRBJ1-1, the V gene TRBV1. TRBV1 is labeled a pseudogene. The CDR3 runs to 12 residues. This chain's CDR3 is CTSSQVRTEAFF. DNA for the CDR3: TGCACCAGCAGCCAAGTACGAACTGAAGCTTTCTTT.

The V call is TRBV6-2 or TRBV6-3, the J call TRBJ1-1; no clear D gene. Germline CDR1 MNHEY, CDR2 SVGEGT. The germline V and J ends were trimmed by 6 bases and 2 bases, with 4 bases remaining between them. The CDR3 length is 11 residues. CDR3 DNA sequence: TGTGCCAGCAGCCACAACACTGAAGCTTTCTTT. It translates to CASSHNTEAFF.

This chain uses TRBV27 with TRBJ2-7; 9 nucleotides match TRBD1. The CDR3 runs 14 residues. Per germline, CDR1 MNHEY and CDR2 SMNVEV (reference sequence). V was clipped by 8 bases and J by 3 bases; unmatched bases: 8. The CDR3: CASGAGTGNYEQYF. The CDR3 DNA reads TGTGCCAGCGGGGCCGGGACAGGGAACTACGAGCAGTACTTC.

This chain links TRBV6-4 with TRBJ1-5; a possible D gene is TRBD1 (6 bases). The CDR3 is made up of 17 amino acids. Germline V gives CDR1 MRHNA, CDR2 SNTAGT. V gave up 0 bases and J gave up 7 bases, with 19 bases separating them. CDR3 region: CASSDSNRCRGCQPQHF. In DNA, the CDR3 is TGTGCCAGCAGTGACTCTAATCGTTGCAGGGGTTGCCAGCCCCAGCATTTT.

The rearrangement joins TRBV28 to TRBJ2-1; a possible D gene is TRBD1 (8 bases). The V end lost 10 bases, the J end lost 10 bases, and 17 bases lay between the germline ends. CDR3 size: 12 residues. Germline V gene data show CDR1 as MDHEN and CDR2 as SYDVKM. In DNA, the CDR3 is TGTGCCACACAGGGGGGGCTAGCGGAGCAGTTCTTC. It specifies CATQGGLAEQFF. Looking up the rest from reference TRBV28 and TRBJ2-1 gives the full variable domain: DVKVTQSSRYLVKRTGEKVFLECVQDMDHENMFWYRQDPGLGLRLIYFSYDVKMKEKGDIPEGYSVSREKKERFSLILESASTNQTSMYLCATQGGLAEQFFGPGTRLTVL.

The chain combines TRBV7-2 with TRBJ2-3; D may match TRBD1 or TRBD2 (6 bases each). From germline, CDR1 is SGHTA and CDR2 FQGNSA. Trimming left V 5 bases short and J 1 base short, with 13 bases between. The CDR3 runs 15 residues. The CDR3 loop is CASSGRDKGTDTQYF. CDR3 in DNA: TGTGCCAGCAGCGGGCGGGACAAGGGCACAGATACGCAGTATTTT.

This clone appeared once. The rearrangement joins TRBV20-1 to TRBJ2-1, with 9 bases fitting TRBD2. The CDR3 loop spans 11 amino acids. Germline trimming cut 6 bases from V and 9 bases from J; bases unmatched to any gene: 3. CDR1 DFQATT and CDR2 SNEGSKA come from the germline V gene (reference sequence). The CDR3 loop reads CSAGLAGEQFF. DNA of the CDR3: TGCAGTGCGGGACTAGCTGGTGAGCAGTTCTTC.

This clone has just a few counts. The CDR3: CASSHNPGQGLHYGYTF. DNA of the CDR3: TGTGCCAGCAGTCATAACCCGGGACAGGGGTTACACTATGGCTACACCTTC. This chain links TRBV28 with TRBJ1-2; TRBD1 matches 10 bases. This CDR3 is 17 amino acids long. V trimming: 5 bases; J trimming: 3 bases; junction bases outside the gene matches: 12. CDR1 MDHEN and CDR2 SYDVKM come from the germline V gene.